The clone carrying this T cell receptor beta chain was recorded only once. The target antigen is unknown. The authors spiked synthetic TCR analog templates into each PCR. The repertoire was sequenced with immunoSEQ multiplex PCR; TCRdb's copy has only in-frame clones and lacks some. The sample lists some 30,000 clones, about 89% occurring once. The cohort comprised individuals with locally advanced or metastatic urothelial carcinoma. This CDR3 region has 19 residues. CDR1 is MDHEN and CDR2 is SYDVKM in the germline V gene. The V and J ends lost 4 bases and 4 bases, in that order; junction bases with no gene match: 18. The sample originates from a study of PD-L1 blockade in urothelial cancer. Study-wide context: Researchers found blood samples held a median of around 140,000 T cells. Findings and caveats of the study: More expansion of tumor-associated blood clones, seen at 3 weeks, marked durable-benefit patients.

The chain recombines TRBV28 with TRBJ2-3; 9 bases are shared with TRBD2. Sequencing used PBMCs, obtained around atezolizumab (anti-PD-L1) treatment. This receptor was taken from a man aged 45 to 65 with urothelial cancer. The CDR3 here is CASSYGGGWGSGSADTQYF. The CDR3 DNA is TGTGCCAGCAGTTATGGAGGGGGGTGGGGTAGCGGGAGTGCAGATACGCAGTATTTT.